This T cell receptor (beta chain) was identified in a study of CD8 T cells in ankylosing spondylitis (dated by TCRdb to about 2017). For the wider study: The study profiled T cell receptor beta repertoires in healthy donors and ankylosing spondylitis patients to find disease-linked TCR variants. Peripheral blood was sampled, and synovial fluid was additionally collected from ankylosing spondylitis patients. The whole study cohort included about a hundred healthy donors and 20 to 25 ankylosing spondylitis patients. General conclusions and limits of the study: Blood from ankylosing spondylitis patients appeared to be characterized by a TCR beta motif composed of about eight highly homologous amino acid variants. According to the report, matched synovial fluid samples from ankylosing spondylitis patients were significantly enriched for the disease-linked clones. Some of the motif variants had been reported before in the synovial fluid and blood of reactive arthritis patients, a finding that suggests common disease-initiation mechanisms. The disease-linked clones showed a CD8+ phenotype and occurred at relatively low frequencies in peripheral blood.

Turning to this clonotype: The antigen this receptor binds is unknown. Base qualities are not provided; no much larger clone lies one nucleotide away.

Looking up the germline V gene (reference sequence) yields CDR1 SGHAT and CDR2 FQDESV. V is pared back by 5 bases and J by 0 bases, with 20 bases lying between the germline termini. The CDR3 runs 17 residues from the cysteine to the phenylalanine. Only the CDR3 DNA is retained, 51 bases long and in frame from the first base. Sequenced using an Illumina HiSeq 2500. Quantitative 5'-RACE with molecular barcodes was used to prepare TCR beta libraries. The source study handled its data this way. A new computational method, built on a probabilistic model of VDJ rearrangement, was used to identify disease-linked TCR variants. TCRdb ran its own pipeline on the public reads, namely fastp trimming at Q25 and MiXCR clone calling, and kept in-frame beta chains. One record per CDR3 amino acid sequence lists the most common genes and DNA. The V and J calls come from TCRdb's annotation, not from the publication. A total of approximately 520,000 distinct CDR3 sequences appear in this sample, about 5.7% of them only once. The ten largest clones take up under 4.5% of the sample.

This receptor was identified in a male donor with ankylosing spondylitis. Specimen: blood, either unsorted or a sorted T cell fraction (not recorded which). Recombination joined TRBV11-1 with TRBJ2-7; a tentative D call is TRBD2 (6 bases match). The nucleotides read TGTGCCAGCAGCCCCCCTTGGGGTGCGGGGCCCTCCTACGAGCAGTACTTC. It specifies CASSPPWGAGPSYEQYF.